This T cell receptor (beta chain) was retrieved from a study of T cells in localized non-small cell lung cancer. Study-wide results and caveats: The highest T cell clonality was in uninvolved adjacent lung, above tumor. The study detected a median 57 of the top 100 tumor clones in adjacent lung.

Method: immunoSEQ multiplex PCR; TCRdb's copy keeps in-frame clones and lacks some. The table includes under 1,200 clones, 20% to 25% detected once. Sample share makes this clone large. Its specificity is unknown. This CDR3 is built from 14 residues. V gave up 3 bases and J gave up 0 bases, with 8 bases separating them. Germline V gene lookup returns CDR1 SGHNT and CDR2 YENEEA. The rearrangement uses TRBV11-3 and TRBJ1-1, with a possible D match to TRBD1 (5 bases). This sequence originates from a woman aged 40-70 years with stage I lung adenocarcinoma. The sequencing here drew on normal lung tissue next to the tumor, taken before any cancer treatment. The CDR3 region is CASSLDIVNTEAFF. CDR3 in DNA: TGTGCCAGCAGCTTGGACATCGTGAACACTGAAGCTTTCTTT. The full variable domain, completed using reference TRBV11-3 and TRBJ1-1, is EAGVVQSPRYKIIEKKQPVAFWCNPISGHNTLYWYLQNLGQGPELLIRYENEEAVDDSQLPKDRFSAERLKGVDSTLKIQPAELGDSAVYLCASSLDIVNTEAFFGQGTRLTVV.